Below are 8 T cell receptor beta chains sequenced from a single sample in a study of blood T cell repertoires in COVID-19. TCRdb keeps only in-frame clones here, not all; method: immunoSEQ multiplex PCR. In the table there are approximately 160,000 clones, 90% of which are singletons. Material for sequencing was peripheral blood. Source of these receptors: a man between 45 and 60 years old with acute or convalescent COVID-19.

The V call is TRBV30, the J call TRBJ1-1; no clear D. Germline CDR1 is GTSNPN and CDR2 is SVGIG (reference sequence). The CDR3 extends over 13 amino acids. Trimming pared 5 bases from V and 1 base from J, leaving 11 bases between. CDR3 sequence (DNA): TGTGCCTGGGGTTGGGCACCGAACACTGAAGCTTTCTTT. Amino acids: CAWGWAPNTEAFF.

The rearrangement uses TRBV7-8 and TRBJ2-3; 9 bases map to TRBD2. The germline gives CDR1 SGHVS, CDR2 FQNEAQ. The V gene end was trimmed by 2 bases and the J gene end by 2 bases; junction bases not matched to a gene: 8. The CDR3 has 17 residues. The CDR3 loop is CASSLPASGENTDTQYF. CDR3 DNA: TGTGCCAGCAGCTTACCTGCTAGCGGGGAAAACACAGATACGCAGTATTTT. Filled out from reference TRBV7-8 and TRBJ2-3, the complete variable domain reads GAGVSQSPRYKVAKRGQDVALRCDPISGHVSLFWYQQALGQGPEFLTYFQNEAQLDKSGLPSDRFFAERPEGSVSTLKIQRTQQEDSAVYLCASSLPASGENTDTQYFGPGTRLTVL.

The chain combines TRBV7-2 with TRBJ1-4; D might be TRBD1 (5 bases). This CDR3 contains 15 residues. Trimming took 5 bases from V and 4 from J, leaving 14 bases between them. Germline CDR1 and CDR2: SGHTA and FQGNSA. This CDR3 reads CASSLDRARNEKLFF. The CDR3 nucleotides are TGTGCCAGCAGCCTCGACAGAGCCCGTAATGAAAAACTGTTTTTT.

J is TRBJ1-1 and V is TRBV9; D is unclear. There are 15 residues in the CDR3. V gave up 4 bases and J gave up 0 bases, with 13 bases separating them. Per the germline V gene, CDR1 is SGDLS and CDR2 is YYNGEE. The DNA for the CDR3 is TGTGCCAGCAGCTTTACGGGAACCATGAACACTGAAGCTTTCTTT. It encodes CASSFTGTMNTEAFF.

The V and J genes are TRBV4-3 and TRBJ2-3, with 7 bases that match TRBD2. This CDR3 region has 16 residues. After removal of 0 bases from V and 2 bases from J, the junction contained 5 bases not matched to a gene. In germline, CDR1 is LGHNA, CDR2 YSLEER. CDR3 DNA: TGCGCCAGCAGCCAAGAAAGAGCGGGGCTCACAGATACGCAGTATTTT. It codes for CASSQERAGLTDTQYF.

This clone was detected only once. The V call is TRBV4-1, the J call TRBJ1-4, with 7 bases fitting TRBD1. CDR3 size: 16 residues. Per germline, CDR1 MGHRA and CDR2 YSYEKL. Germline trimming cut 0 bases from V and 6 bases from J; bases unmatched to any gene: 7. CDR3 in DNA: TGCGCCAGCAGCCAAGATACAGGGACAGTATATGAAAAACTGTTTTTT. The encoded protein is CASSQDTGTVYEKLFF.

The rearrangement joins TRBV9 to TRBJ2-3; a weak D match, TRBD2 (5 bases). The V end lost 2 bases, the J end lost 3 bases, and 13 bases lay between the germline ends. This CDR3 comprises 15 residues. Germline V gives CDR1 SGDLS, CDR2 YYNGEE. The chain's CDR3 is CASSVFLGLTDTQYF. The CDR3 DNA follows: TGTGCCAGCAGCGTTTTTTTAGGACTGACAGATACGCAGTATTTT. Based on the CDR3 plus reference TRBV9 and TRBJ2-3, the full variable domain is DSGVTQTPKHLITATGQRVTLRCSPRSGDLSVYWYQQSLDQGLQFLIQYYNGEERAKGNILERFSAQQFPDLHSELNLSSLELGDSALYFCASSVFLGLTDTQYFGPGTRLTVL.

This clone was counted a single time. The chain employs TRBV2 and TRBJ2-7; the match to TRBD2 covers 11 bases. V shed 6 bases and J 5 bases; nucleotides not matched to a gene: 9. Germline assignment: CDR1 SNHLY and CDR2 FYNNEI. CDR3 size: 15 residues. The CDR3, as DNA: TGTGCCAGCAGGGTTCGTACTAGCGGGAGCAACGAGCAGTACTTC. This sequence encodes CASRVRTSGSNEQYF.